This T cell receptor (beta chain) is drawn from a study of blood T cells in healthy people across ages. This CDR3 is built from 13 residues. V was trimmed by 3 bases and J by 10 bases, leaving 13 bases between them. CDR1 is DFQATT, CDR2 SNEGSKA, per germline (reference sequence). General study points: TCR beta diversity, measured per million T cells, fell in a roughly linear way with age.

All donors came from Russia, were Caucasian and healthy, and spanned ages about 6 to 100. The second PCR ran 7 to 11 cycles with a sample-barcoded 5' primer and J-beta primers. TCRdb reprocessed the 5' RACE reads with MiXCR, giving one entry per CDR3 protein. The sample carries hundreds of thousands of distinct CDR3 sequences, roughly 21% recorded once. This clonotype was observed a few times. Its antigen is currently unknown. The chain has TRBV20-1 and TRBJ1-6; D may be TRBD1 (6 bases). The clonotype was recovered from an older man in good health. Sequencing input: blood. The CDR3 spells CSARLTGESPLHF. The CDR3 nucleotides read TGCAGTGCTAGGCTGACAGGAGAGTCACCCCTCCACTTT.